This T cell receptor beta chain was profiled in a study of metastatic and nonmetastatic thyroid tumors. Across the study: From malignant and benign thyroid patients, repertoires in blood and in tumor or nodule tissue were compared.

Study-level results: Compared with benign nodules, malignant thyroid tumors were reported to have significantly higher TCR beta diversity in both blood and tumor.

In the authors' methods: CDR3 differences across clinicopathological groups were used to build a distant-metastasis classifier for papillary thyroid cancer. TCRdb re-analyzed the PCR reads through MiXCR. The V and J calls follow TCRdb's processing rather than the paper's. Of over 3,500 clones in the sample, around a third were seen once. Every patient was untreated before thyroid surgery. The J segment lost 8 bases and the V segment lost 6 bases, leaving 6 bases of the junction unmatched. CDR3 length: 15 residues. Germline V gives CDR1 MNHNS, CDR2 SASEGT. This clone was counted a few times. Its target is unknown.

This chain joins TRBV6-1 and TRBJ2-1, with 14 nucleotides matching TRBD2. The sequenced material came from adjacent normal tissue. This TCR was sampled from a male donor with papillary thyroid cancer or a benign thyroid nodule (not recorded which). Some clones in this sample may be carry-over from other donors' samples. In DNA, the CDR3 is TGTGCCAGCAGGTCCGGGACTAGCGGGAGTTATGAGCAGTTCTTC. Protein product: CASRSGTSGSYEQFF.